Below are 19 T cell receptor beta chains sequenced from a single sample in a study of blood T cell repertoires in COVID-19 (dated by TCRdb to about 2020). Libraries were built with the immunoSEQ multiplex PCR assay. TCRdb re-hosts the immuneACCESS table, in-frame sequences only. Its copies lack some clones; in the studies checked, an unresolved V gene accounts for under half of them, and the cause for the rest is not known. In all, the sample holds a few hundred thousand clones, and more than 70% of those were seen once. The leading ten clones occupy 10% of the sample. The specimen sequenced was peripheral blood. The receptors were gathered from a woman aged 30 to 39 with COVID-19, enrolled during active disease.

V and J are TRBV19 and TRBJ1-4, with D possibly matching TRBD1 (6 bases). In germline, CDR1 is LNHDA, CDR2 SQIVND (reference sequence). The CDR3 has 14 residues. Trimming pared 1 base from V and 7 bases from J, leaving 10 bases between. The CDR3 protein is CASSIGAGAEKLFF. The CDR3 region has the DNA TGTGCCAGTAGTATAGGCGCGGGGGCTGAAAAACTGTTTTTT.

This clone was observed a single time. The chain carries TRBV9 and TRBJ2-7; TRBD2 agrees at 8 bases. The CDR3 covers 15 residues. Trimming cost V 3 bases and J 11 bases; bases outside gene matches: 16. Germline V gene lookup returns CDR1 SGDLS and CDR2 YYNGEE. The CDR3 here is CASSGLGGAGEVKYF. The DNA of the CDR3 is TGTGCCAGCAGCGGCCTGGGGGGAGCGGGGGAGGTCAAGTACTTC.

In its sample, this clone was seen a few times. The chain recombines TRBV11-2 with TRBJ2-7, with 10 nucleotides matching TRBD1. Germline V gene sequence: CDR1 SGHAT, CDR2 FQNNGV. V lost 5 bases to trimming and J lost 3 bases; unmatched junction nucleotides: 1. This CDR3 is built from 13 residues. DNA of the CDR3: TGTGCCAGCAGCCGGACAGGGGGCTACGAGCAGTACTTC. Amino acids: CASSRTGGYEQYF. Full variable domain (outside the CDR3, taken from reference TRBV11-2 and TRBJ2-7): EAGVAQSPRYKIIEKRQSVAFWCNPISGHATLYWYQQILGQGPKLLIQFQNNGVVDDSQLPKDRFSAERLKGVDSTLKIQPAKLEDSAVYLCASSRTGGYEQYFGPGTRLTVT.

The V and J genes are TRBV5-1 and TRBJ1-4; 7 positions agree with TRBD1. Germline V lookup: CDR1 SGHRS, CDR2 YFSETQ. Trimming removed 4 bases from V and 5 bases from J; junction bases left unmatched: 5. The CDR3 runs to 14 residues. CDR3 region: CASSPGQTNEKLFF. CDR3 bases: TGCGCCAGCAGCCCGGGACAGACAAATGAAAAACTGTTTTTT.

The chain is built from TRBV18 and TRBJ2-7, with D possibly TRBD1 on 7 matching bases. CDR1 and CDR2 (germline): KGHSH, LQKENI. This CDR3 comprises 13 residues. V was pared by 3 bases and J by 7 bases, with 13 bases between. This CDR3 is CASSPARGEEQYF. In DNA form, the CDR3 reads TGTGCCAGCTCACCTGCCAGGGGGGAGGAGCAGTACTTC.

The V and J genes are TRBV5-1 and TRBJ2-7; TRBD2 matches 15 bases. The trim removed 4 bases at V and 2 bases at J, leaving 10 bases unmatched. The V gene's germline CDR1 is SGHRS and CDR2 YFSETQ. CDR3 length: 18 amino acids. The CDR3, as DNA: TGCGCCAGCAGCCCTAAGGGGACTAGCGGGAGGTCCCCCTACGAGCAGTACTTC. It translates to CASSPKGTSGRSPYEQYF.

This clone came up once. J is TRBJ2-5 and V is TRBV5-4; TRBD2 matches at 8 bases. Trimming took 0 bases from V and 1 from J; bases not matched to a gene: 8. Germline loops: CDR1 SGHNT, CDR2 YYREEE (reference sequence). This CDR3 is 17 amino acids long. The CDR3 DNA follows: TGTGCCAGCAGCTTGGTTGTCCTAGCGGGTAGCCAAGAGACCCAGTACTTC. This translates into CASSLVVLAGSQETQYF.

In DNA, the CDR3 is TGTGCCAGCAGCTTATGGAGTAGCGGGAGTTCAGATACGCAGTATTTT. It specifies CASSLWSSGSSDTQYF. This chain links TRBV7-2 with TRBJ2-3, with 9 bases lining up with TRBD2. The CDR3 totals 16 residues. J gave up 4 bases and V 2 bases, and 7 bases lay outside the gene matches. Per germline, CDR1 SGHTA and CDR2 FQGNSA.

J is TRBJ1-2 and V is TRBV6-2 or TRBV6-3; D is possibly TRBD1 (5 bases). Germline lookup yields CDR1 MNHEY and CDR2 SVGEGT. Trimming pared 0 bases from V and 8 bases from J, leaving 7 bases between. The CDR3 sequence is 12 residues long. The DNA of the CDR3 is TGTGCCAGCAGTTACTCGGGGGGAGGCTACACCTTC. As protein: CASSYSGGGYTF.

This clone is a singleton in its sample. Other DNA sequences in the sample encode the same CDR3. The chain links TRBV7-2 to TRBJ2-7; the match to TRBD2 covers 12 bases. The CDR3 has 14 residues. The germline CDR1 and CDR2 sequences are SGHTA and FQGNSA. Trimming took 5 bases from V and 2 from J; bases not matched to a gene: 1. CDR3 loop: CASSRTSGTYEQYF. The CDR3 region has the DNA TGTGCCAGCAGCAGGACTAGCGGGACCTACGAGCAGTACTTC.

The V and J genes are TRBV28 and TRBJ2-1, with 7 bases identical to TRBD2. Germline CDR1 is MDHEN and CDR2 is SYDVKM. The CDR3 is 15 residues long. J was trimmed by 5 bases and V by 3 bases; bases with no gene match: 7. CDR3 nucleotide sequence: TGTGCCAGCAGTTTCATACTAGCGCCGGACAATGAGCAGTTCTTC. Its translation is CASSFILAPDNEQFF.

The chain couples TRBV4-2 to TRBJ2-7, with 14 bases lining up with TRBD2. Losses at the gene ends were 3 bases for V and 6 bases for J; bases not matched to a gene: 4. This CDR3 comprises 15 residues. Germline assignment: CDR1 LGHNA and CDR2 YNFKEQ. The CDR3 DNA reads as TGTGCCAGCAGCCAGGGACTAGCGGGAGTACCCGAGCAGTACTTC. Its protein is CASSQGLAGVPEQYF.

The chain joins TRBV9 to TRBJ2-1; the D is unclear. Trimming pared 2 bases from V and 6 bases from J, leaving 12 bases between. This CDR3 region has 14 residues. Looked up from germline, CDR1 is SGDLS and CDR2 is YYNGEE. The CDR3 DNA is TGTGCCAGCAGCGTGGGCCCGAGAGTCAATGAGCAGTTCTTC. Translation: CASSVGPRVNEQFF.

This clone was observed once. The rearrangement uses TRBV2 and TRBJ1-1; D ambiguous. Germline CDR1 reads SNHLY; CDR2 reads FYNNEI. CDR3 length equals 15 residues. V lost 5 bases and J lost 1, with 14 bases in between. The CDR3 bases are TGTGCCAGCAGTCCGAGCTTTGGGCGGAACACTGAAGCTTTCTTT. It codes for CASSPSFGRNTEAFF.

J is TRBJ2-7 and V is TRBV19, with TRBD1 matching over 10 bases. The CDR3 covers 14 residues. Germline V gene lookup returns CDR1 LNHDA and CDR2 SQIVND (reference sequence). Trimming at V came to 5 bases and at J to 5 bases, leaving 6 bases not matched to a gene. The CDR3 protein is CASSPRDRGNEQYF. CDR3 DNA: TGTGCCAGTAGTCCCCGGGACAGGGGCAACGAGCAGTACTTC.

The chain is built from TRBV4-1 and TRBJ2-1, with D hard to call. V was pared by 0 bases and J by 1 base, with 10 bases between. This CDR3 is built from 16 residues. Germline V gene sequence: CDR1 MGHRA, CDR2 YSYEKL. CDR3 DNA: TGCGCCAGCAGCCAAGACGACTTCCAGTCCTACAATGAGCAGTTCTTC. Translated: CASSQDDFQSYNEQFF.

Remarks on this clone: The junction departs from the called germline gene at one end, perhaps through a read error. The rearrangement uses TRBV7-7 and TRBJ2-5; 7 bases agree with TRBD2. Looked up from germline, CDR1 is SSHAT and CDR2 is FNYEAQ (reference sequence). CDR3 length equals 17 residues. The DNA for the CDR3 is TGTGCTAGCAGCTTAAGGCTAGCGGACCTTGGGCAGGAGACCCAGTACTTC. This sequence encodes CASSLRLADLGQETQYF.

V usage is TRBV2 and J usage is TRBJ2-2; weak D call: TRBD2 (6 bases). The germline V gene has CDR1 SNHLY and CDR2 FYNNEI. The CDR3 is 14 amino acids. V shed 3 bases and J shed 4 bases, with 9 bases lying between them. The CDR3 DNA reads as TGTGCCAGCAGTGAGGCGCGGGGCACCGGGGAGCTGTTTTTT. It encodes CASSEARGTGELFF.

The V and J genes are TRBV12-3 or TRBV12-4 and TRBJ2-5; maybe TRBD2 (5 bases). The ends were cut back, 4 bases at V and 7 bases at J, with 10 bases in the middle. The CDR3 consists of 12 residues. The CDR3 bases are TGTGCCAGCAGTTCCGGACTCCGGACCCAGTACTTC. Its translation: CASSSGLRTQYF.